A single T cell receptor beta chain is shown here with its context. This specimen comes from a study of cytomegalovirus exposure and HLA in healthy donors. PCR employed 60 Vbeta and 13 Jbeta primers. Data came from immunoSEQ multiplex PCR; TCRdb stores just in-frame clones and leaves some out. Recorded here are roughly 69,000 clones; the top ten clones represent 1.5% to 2%. This CDR3 has 15 residues. Trimming stripped 9 bases from V and 0 bases from J, with 15 bases between. The germline V gene encodes CDR1 MNHEY and CDR2 SVGAGI. This sequence originates from a woman in her 30s in good health and CMV-seronegative. Sequences were obtained from PBMCs. The V call is TRBV6-5, the J call TRBJ1-5, with D unclear. The CDR3 sequence is CASGIGLHSNQPQHF. As DNA, the CDR3 is TGTGCCAGTGGGATCGGACTCCATAGCAATCAGCCCCAGCATTTT.